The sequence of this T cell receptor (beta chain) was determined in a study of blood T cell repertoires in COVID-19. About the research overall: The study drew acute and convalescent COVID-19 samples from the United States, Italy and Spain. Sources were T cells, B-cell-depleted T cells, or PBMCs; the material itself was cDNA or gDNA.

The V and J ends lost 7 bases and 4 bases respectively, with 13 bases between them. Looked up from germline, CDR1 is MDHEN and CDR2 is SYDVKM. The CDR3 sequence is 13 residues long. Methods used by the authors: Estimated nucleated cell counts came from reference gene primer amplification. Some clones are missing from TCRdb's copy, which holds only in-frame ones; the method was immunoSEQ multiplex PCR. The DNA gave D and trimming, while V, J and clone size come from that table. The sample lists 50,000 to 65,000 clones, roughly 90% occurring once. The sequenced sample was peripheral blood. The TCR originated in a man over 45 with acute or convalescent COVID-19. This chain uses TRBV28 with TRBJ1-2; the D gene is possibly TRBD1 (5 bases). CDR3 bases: TGTGCCAGCACCCTGGGGCGGAGCTATGGCTACACCTTC. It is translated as CASTLGRSYGYTF.